The source of this T cell receptor beta chain is a study of blood T cell repertoires in COVID-19 (dated by TCRdb to 2020 to 2021). Turning to the overall study: Collaborator samples came from the United States, Italy and Spain and covered acute and convalescent phases of COVID-19. HLA class I and class II types, where available, came from metadata supplied by the sample provider rather than from assay-based typing. Nearly every sample came with metadata listing a de-identified subject ID, COVID-19 status, age in years and sex. The repertoires were released in a freely available public database intended as a resource for research on the immune response to SARS-CoV-2. The material from the prospective study consisted of cDNA or gDNA derived from T cells, B-cell-depleted T cells, or PBMCs. Samples were obtained from the ongoing ImmuneRACE study (first 160 participants) and from 1,254 subjects provided by 6 global collaborators. Subjects who had been exposed to COVID-19, were actively infected with it, or had recovered from it provided the deeply sampled blood TCRbeta repertoires that made up the dataset.

In the prospective study, participants were roughly 18 to 95 years old, resided in fewer than 25 geographic areas of the United States, and were enrolled through a virtual design. To assign participants to cohorts, the prospective study relied on clinical history that participants themselves reported in a screening survey and a study questionnaire. In the prospective study, whole blood, serum and a nasopharyngeal or oropharyngeal swab were collected from each participant by mobile phlebotomists. Over a 2-month period, participants in the prospective study had the option of providing additional blood draws and questionnaires. Before DNA extraction, prospective study blood samples were shipped either frozen or at room temperature. Comments on this clone: Its antigen is unknown. No base quality values were provided; no much bigger clone lies one nucleotide off.

The full study reports these points: The amount of clinical and demographic metadata varied by source and participant and was provided uncurated.

The immunoSEQ Assay, a bias-controlled multiplex PCR, was used to amplify TCRbeta CDR3 regions from genomic DNA. The study's own analysis went as follows. The number of nucleated cells in each sample was estimated by amplification of reference gene primers within the assay. To quantify the absolute abundance of each unique TCRbeta CDR3 rearrangement, sequence reads were collapsed and filtered. For each sample, productive Simpson clonality was calculated as the square root of Simpson's diversity index across productive rearrangements. Imported from immuneACCESS, the table was reduced by TCRdb to in-frame sequences with V and J called. These copies leave out some clones; in studies compared against another copy, an unresolved V gene accounts for under half, and the cause of the remainder is not known. Clone size and the V and J calls come from that table; the DNA yielded D and trimming. Present in this sample are 130,000 to 150,000 clones, roughly 90% of which were seen just once. More than 1% of the sample lies in the top ten.

The sample consisted of PBMCs or T cells enriched from blood (not recorded which). The clonotype originates from a young woman with acute COVID-19.

The DNA sequence is given as TGTGCCAGAAGCTCCCGGTGGTTGGAGACCCAGTACTTC. The resulting protein is CARSSRWLETQYF. This receptor chain uses TRBV7-5 and TRBJ2-5; TRBD2, the table's D call, lacks a check against the DNA. TRBV7-5 is assigned pseudogene status. Its CDR3 holds 13 amino acids, cysteine through phenylalanine. The only DNA kept is the CDR3, 39 bases in frame from the first base.